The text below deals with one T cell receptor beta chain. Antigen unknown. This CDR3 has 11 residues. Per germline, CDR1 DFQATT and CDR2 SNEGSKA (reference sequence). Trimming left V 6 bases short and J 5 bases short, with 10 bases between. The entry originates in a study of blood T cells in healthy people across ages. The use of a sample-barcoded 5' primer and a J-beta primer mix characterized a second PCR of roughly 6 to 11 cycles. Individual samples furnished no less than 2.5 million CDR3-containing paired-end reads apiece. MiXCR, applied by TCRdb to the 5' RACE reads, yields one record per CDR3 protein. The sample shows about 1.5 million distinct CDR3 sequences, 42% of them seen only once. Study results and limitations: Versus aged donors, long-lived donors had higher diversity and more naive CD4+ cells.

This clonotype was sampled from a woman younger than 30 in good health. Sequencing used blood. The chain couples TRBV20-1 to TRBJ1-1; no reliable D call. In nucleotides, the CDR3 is TGCAGTGCACCCGGGAGGACTGAAGCTTTCTTT. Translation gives CSAPGRTEAFF.